A selection of T cell receptor beta chains follows, all from one sample in a study of memory CD4+ T cells and cytomegalovirus serostatus. Sequencing used immunoSEQ multiplex PCR; TCRdb keeps in-frame clones, though not all of them. The sample records about 25,000 clones, 75% being singletons. The source material was memory CD4+ T cells from blood. All receptors derive from an adult in good health and CMV-seronegative. Both conserved end residues are part of each CDR3. The D gene is left open where the match is weak. Not all rows give a size; the values are once, few, many and, for expanded clones, a class.

clone size,J gene,V gene,D gene,CDR3 protein,CDR3 DNA
NA,TRBJ2-3,TRBV7-6,TRBD1,CASSLGDRKADTQYF,TGTGCCAGCAGCTTAGGGGACAGGAAAGCAGATACGCAGTATTTT
NA,TRBJ1-5,TRBV13,TRBD1,CASSGRGRNQPQHF,TGTGCCAGCTCCGGCAGGGGGCGAAATCAGCCCCAGCATTTT
once,TRBJ2-2,TRBV6-5,NA,CASSPEGRADGELFF,TGTGCCAGCAGCCCCGAGGGCAGGGCGGACGGGGAGCTGTTTTTT
NA,TRBJ1-4,TRBV28,NA,CASSFYATNEKLFF,TGTGCCAGCAGTTTTTATGCAACTAATGAAAAACTGTTTTTT
few,TRBJ1-2,TRBV20-1,NA,CSPAGGYTF,TGCAGTCCTGCAGGGGGCTACACCTTC
NA,TRBJ2-7,TRBV7-2,TRBD1,CASSRDRVLNEQYF,TGTGCCAGCAGCCGAGACAGGGTCCTCAACGAGCAGTACTTC
NA,TRBJ2-3,TRBV19,NA,CASSSSSTDTQYF,TGTGCCAGTAGTTCCTCTAGCACAGATACGCAGTATTTT
NA,TRBJ1-1,TRBV6-5,TRBD1,CASSYTTGNGGPEAFF,TGTGCCAGCAGTTACACGACAGGGAACGGGGGGCCTGAAGCTTTCTTT
NA,TRBJ2-5,TRBV5-5,NA,CASSFDFQETQYF,TGTGCCAGCAGCTTTGACTTCCAAGAGACCCAGTACTTC
NA,TRBJ1-1,TRBV10-3,TRBD1,CAIAGGQTNTEAFF,TGTGCCATCGCGGGGGGACAGACGAACACTGAAGCTTTCTTT
NA,TRBJ1-4,TRBV2,TRBD1,CASSERQGNEKLFF,TGTGCCAGCAGTGAAAGACAGGGGAATGAAAAACTGTTTTTT
NA,TRBJ2-7,TRBV2,NA,CASKDGGVLYEQYF,TGTGCCAGCAAGGACGGTGGGGTACTCTACGAGCAGTACTTC
NA,TRBJ2-4,TRBV2,TRBD2,CASSQTLAGATATKNIQYF,TGTGCCAGCAGCCAAACACTAGCGGGAGCTACCGCAACCAAAAACATTCAGTACTTC
NA,TRBJ1-1,TRBV5-6,NA,CASSLVGGGLGAFF,TGTGCCAGCAGCTTGGTTGGAGGGGGGTTGGGAGCTTTCTTT
NA,TRBJ2-3,TRBV2,TRBD1,CASSELRDSRPYF,TGTGCCAGCAGTGAATTAAGGGACAGCCGACCGTATTTT
NA,TRBJ1-2,TRBV20-1,NA,CSSHDSYGYTF,TGCAGTTCTCATGACAGCTATGGCTACACCTTC
NA,TRBJ2-2,TRBV19,NA,CASIGTLGTGELFF,TGTGCCAGTATCGGGACGCTCGGAACCGGGGAGCTGTTTTTT
NA,TRBJ2-1,TRBV10-3,NA,CAMNTRQASGSSYNEQFF,TGTGCCATGAACACCCGCCAGGCTTCGGGAAGCTCCTACAATGAGCAGTTCTTC
NA,TRBJ2-6,TRBV29-1,NA,CSVEGGDDNVLTF,TGCAGCGTTGAAGGAGGGGACGACAACGTCCTGACTTTC
few,TRBJ2-7,TRBV19,TRBD2,CASSQSGGAGEQYF,TGTGCCAGTAGTCAAAGCGGGGGGGCTGGCGAGCAGTACTTC
NA,TRBJ1-1,TRBV6-1,NA,CASTSYTEAFF,TGTGCCAGCACCTCTTACACTGAAGCTTTCTTT
NA,TRBJ2-7,TRBV4-1,NA,CASSQPARAGGNYEQYF,TGCGCCAGCAGCCAACCCGCTAGAGCTGGGGGAAACTACGAGCAGTACTTC
NA,TRBJ2-2,TRBV9,TRBD2,CASSRQAPRGGNTGELFF,TGTGCCAGCAGCCGTCAGGCCCCGCGGGGGGGTAACACCGGGGAGCTGTTTTTT
NA,TRBJ2-4,TRBV11-2,NA,CASSLGVLAKNIQYF,TGTGCCAGCAGCTTAGGAGTACTAGCCAAAAACATTCAGTACTTC
NA,TRBJ2-1,TRBV7-2,NA,CASSLRGNYYSYNEQFF,TGTGCCAGCAGCTTACGCGGGAATTACTACTCCTACAATGAGCAGTTCTTC
NA,TRBJ1-1,TRBV10-2,NA,CASSVQGRGTEAFF,TGCGCCAGCAGTGTTCAGGGAAGAGGTACTGAAGCTTTCTTT
NA,TRBJ2-5,TRBV29-1,NA,CSVRSFGEETQYF,TGCAGCGTTAGATCCTTCGGGGAAGAGACCCAGTACTTC
NA,TRBJ1-2,TRBV10-3,NA,CASRREGGVYGYTF,TGTGCCAGCCGGAGGGAGGGAGGGGTCTATGGCTACACCTTC
NA,TRBJ2-3,TRBV28,TRBD1,CASSFLRTGFTDTQYF,TGTGCCAGCAGTTTTCTCCGGACAGGGTTCACAGATACGCAGTATTTT
NA,TRBJ1-2,TRBV11-2,NA,CASSSLSGGGYTF,TGTGCCAGCAGCTCGTTATCGGGAGGGGGCTACACCTTC
NA,TRBJ2-5,TRBV11-2,TRBD1,CASSRRQGQETQYF,TGTGCCAGCAGCCGCCGACAGGGCCAAGAGACCCAGTACTTC
few,TRBJ2-7,TRBV19,TRBD2,CASSIGGSYEQYF,TGTGCCAGTAGTATCGGCGGGAGCTACGAGCAGTACTTC
NA,TRBJ1-1,TRBV19,NA,CAIRGMNTEAFF,TGTGCCATCAGGGGCATGAACACTGAAGCTTTCTTT
NA,TRBJ1-5,TRBV10-3,TRBD1,CAISETSTGLRYSNQPQHF,TGTGCCATCAGTGAGACCTCGACAGGGCTCCGTTATAGCAATCAGCCCCAGCATTTT
NA,TRBJ2-6,TRBV4-1,NA,CASSQEVTSSGANVLTF,TGCGCCAGCAGCCAAGAGGTGACGAGCTCTGGGGCCAACGTCCTGACTTTC
NA,TRBJ2-7,TRBV7-2,TRBD1,CASSLGGTGGYEQYF,TGTGCCAGCAGCTTAGGCGGGACAGGGGGGTACGAGCAGTACTTC
NA,TRBJ1-2,TRBV6-1,NA,CASTSVDSGYTF,TGTGCCAGCACCTCAGTTGATAGCGGCTACACCTTC
NA,TRBJ2-6,TRBV5-1,TRBD1,CASDRGSGANVLTF,TGCGCCAGCGACAGGGGATCGGGGGCCAACGTCCTGACTTTC
NA,TRBJ2-1,TRBV28,NA,CASSFWGGDEQFF,TGTGCCAGCAGTTTTTGGGGGGGCGATGAGCAGTTCTTC
NA,TRBJ2-1,TRBV5-1,NA,CASSLGGGLRLAHEQFF,TGCGCCAGCAGCTTGGGTGGGGGGCTCCGGTTGGCCCATGAGCAGTTCTTC
NA,TRBJ2-7,TRBV27,TRBD2,CASSSKGLASGGASYEQYF,TGTGCCAGCAGTTCGAAGGGGTTAGCTAGCGGAGGAGCCTCCTACGAGCAGTACTTC
NA,TRBJ2-7,TRBV4-3,TRBD1,CASSQDTPGQVNPYEQYF,TGCGCCAGCAGCCAAGATACCCCGGGACAGGTAAACCCTTACGAGCAGTACTTC
NA,TRBJ2-7,TRBV5-1,TRBD2,CASSRTLAGGAYEQYF,TGCGCCAGCAGCCGAACACTAGCGGGGGGGGCCTACGAGCAGTACTTC
NA,TRBJ1-2,TRBV5-1,TRBD1,CASSGTGSGDGYTF,TGCGCCAGCAGCGGGACAGGGAGTGGGGATGGCTACACCTTC
once,TRBJ2-1,TRBV5-1,TRBD2,CASSGSSGLAGVDEQFF,TGCGCCAGCAGTGGGTCAAGCGGGCTAGCGGGAGTCGATGAGCAGTTCTTC
NA,TRBJ2-3,TRBV7-9,NA,CASSLGAGFGDTQYF,TGTGCCAGCAGCTTAGGCGCAGGGTTTGGCGATACGCAGTATTTT
NA,TRBJ1-1,TRBV6-5,NA,CASKPNLNTEAFF,TGTGCCAGCAAACCGAACCTGAACACTGAAGCTTTCTTT
few,TRBJ1-4,TRBV7-2,NA,CASSQNRFWGANEKLFF,TGTGCCAGCAGCCAGAACCGATTTTGGGGAGCTAATGAAAAACTGTTTTTT
few,TRBJ1-1,TRBV5-1,NA,CASSSEGNTEAFF,TGCGCCAGCAGCTCCGAGGGGAACACTGAAGCTTTCTTT
NA,TRBJ2-3,TRBV6-1,TRBD1,CASSGDRVRTDTQYF,TGTGCCAGCAGTGGGGACAGGGTGCGCACAGATACGCAGTATTTT
NA,TRBJ1-2,TRBV5-6,NA,CASSLNPNGDYGYTF,TGTGCCAGCAGCTTGAATCCGAATGGGGACTATGGCTACACCTTC
NA,TRBJ1-2,TRBV28,NA,CASTGHRSYGYTF,TGTGCCAGCACGGGACACCGATCCTATGGCTACACCTTC
few,TRBJ1-5,TRBV9,NA,CGKLYSNQPQHF,TGTGGAAAACTGTATAGCAATCAGCCCCAGCATTTT
NA,TRBJ1-1,TRBV27,NA,CASSLGGGRPNTEAFF,TGTGCCAGCAGTTTAGGGGGGGGCAGGCCCAACACTGAAGCTTTCTTT
once,TRBJ1-1,TRBV10-3,NA,CAISEQNTEAFF,TGTGCCATCAGTGAACAGAACACTGAAGCTTTCTTT
NA,TRBJ2-7,TRBV7-2,NA,CASSIASGNPYEQYF,TGTGCCAGCAGCATAGCGTCCGGGAACCCCTACGAGCAGTACTTC
few,TRBJ1-2,TRBV5-1,NA,CASGQGNGYTF,TGCGCCAGCGGCCAGGGGAATGGCTACACCTTC
NA,TRBJ1-2,TRBV2,TRBD1,CASDGQGENYGYTF,TGTGCCAGCGACGGACAGGGTGAGAACTATGGCTACACCTTC
NA,TRBJ2-3,TRBV19,TRBD2,CASRLAGSLVTDTQYF,TGTGCCAGTAGACTAGCGGGGTCCCTCGTAACAGATACGCAGTATTTT
few,TRBJ1-5,TRBV19,NA,CASSRTADSNQPQHF,TGTGCCAGTAGTAGGACAGCCGATAGCAATCAGCCCCAGCATTTT